Following are 5 T cell receptor beta chains from one sample sequenced in a study of cytomegalovirus exposure and HLA in healthy donors. Amplification used 60 Vbeta primers and 13 Jbeta primers. Generated by immunoSEQ multiplex PCR, the TCRdb table keeps only in-frame clones and is missing some. Among 180,000 or so clones listed, roughly 82% were seen once. Sequencing input: PBMCs. The receptors were sampled from a middle-aged man in good health and CMV-seronegative.

The V gene is TRBV9, the J gene TRBJ2-2; D unclear. CDR1 is SGDLS, CDR2 YYNGEE, per germline. V was clipped by 0 bases and J by 2 bases, with 8 bases between them. This CDR3 region has 15 residues. The CDR3 nucleotides are TGTGCCAGCAGCGTAGGGCAGACAAACACCGGGGAGCTGTTTTTT. Amino acids: CASSVGQTNTGELFF.

The rearrangement joins TRBV7-6 to TRBJ1-4, with 8 bases matching TRBD1. With V trimmed by 5 bases and J by 6 bases, 5 bases remained unmatched. CDR1 and CDR2 (germline): SGHVS, FNYEAQ. The CDR3 extends over 14 amino acids. CDR3 DNA sequence: TGTGCCAGCAGCCTACAGGGGGTTTATGAAAAACTGTTTTTT. Its protein product is CASSLQGVYEKLFF.

This clone appeared once. The chain recombines TRBV2 with TRBJ1-2; no reliable D call. This CDR3 has 13 amino acids. Germline lookup yields CDR1 SNHLY and CDR2 FYNNEI. Trimming cost V 4 bases and J 8 bases, with 14 bases left between them. The CDR3 spells CASSGEGRVGYTF. The DNA of the CDR3 is TGTGCCAGCAGTGGGGAGGGAAGGGTGGGCTACACCTTC.

The J gene is TRBJ1-6, the V gene TRBV9; no definite D call. Germline values: CDR1 SGDLS, CDR2 YYNGEE. The length of the CDR3 is 14 residues. V was clipped by 2 bases and J by 11 bases, with 14 bases between them. The CDR3 reads CASSVGGRKTPLHF. The CDR3 DNA reads as TGTGCCAGCAGCGTCGGAGGCAGGAAAACACCCCTCCACTTT.

The rearrangement joins TRBV5-1 to TRBJ2-7; TRBD1 matches at 12 bases. The CDR3 is 15 amino acids. The V gene's germline CDR1 is SGHRS and CDR2 YFSETQ. V was clipped by 4 bases and J by 6 bases; unmatched bases: 8. The CDR3 nucleotides are TGCGCCAGCAGCCCGGGGACAGGGGGCGCCCTCGAGCAGTACTTC. This sequence encodes CASSPGTGGALEQYF.